This TCR beta chain stems from a study of blood T cell repertoires in COVID-19. Study in general: Acute-phase and convalescent COVID-19 samples originated in the United States, Italy and Spain. In each case, the material was cDNA or gDNA derived from T cells, B-cell-depleted T cells, or PBMCs.

Generated by immunoSEQ multiplex PCR, the TCRdb table keeps only in-frame clones and is missing some. Of roughly 60,000 clones listed, around four fifths are singletons. Germline V gives CDR1 WSHSY, CDR2 SAAADI. V gave up 5 bases and J gave up 14 bases, with 13 bases separating them. The CDR3 has 11 amino acids. This sequence was found in an elderly man with acute or convalescent COVID-19. This rearrangement joins TRBV10-2 to TRBJ2-1; D might be TRBD2 (6 bases). The sample comprised peripheral blood. The CDR3 loop reads CASSPGRRKFF. CDR3 DNA sequence: TGCGCCAGCAGTCCAGGGAGGAGGAAGTTCTTC.